This T cell receptor (beta chain) was recorded in a study of T cells in Graves' hyperthyroidism and ophthalmopathy. Study results and limitations: Blood also showed most of the thyroid clonotypes that were expanded above 0.001.

CDR1 is MNHNS and CDR2 is SASEGT in the germline V gene. V gave up 7 bases and J gave up 5 bases, with 15 bases separating them. This CDR3 spans 14 amino acids. The table lists this clonotype with a few counts. The antigen is undetermined. Amplification yielded TCR beta CDR3 regions, with RNA transcripts as the source. An initial round of RT-PCR targeting the TCR CDR3 relied on the HTBI primer set. TCRdb itself ran the multiplex PCR reads through MiXCR, one entry per CDR3 protein. The sample includes about 700,000 distinct CDR3 sequences, 14% of them seen just once. Calling Graves' hyperthyroidism stable meant ophthalmopathy did not progress within 18 months. The authors obtained PBMCs from about 9 ml of fresh peripheral blood.

The chain is built from TRBV6-1 and TRBJ2-1; D is unresolved. This TCR was sampled from a woman between 18 and 29 years old with Graves' hyperthyroidism. Sequencing input: blood. Written as DNA, the CDR3 is TGTGCCAGCATAAGAACTATGAAGCACAATGAGCAGTTCTTC. Amino acid sequence: CASIRTMKHNEQFF.